A single sample is the source of the 2 T cell receptor beta chains below, sequenced in a study of T-cell memory formation after mild COVID-19. TCRdb re-derived calls from the 5' RACE reads in MiXCR, one entry per CDR3 protein. Of about 270,000 distinct CDR3 sequences listed, over 15% are singletons. Sample: PBMCs or a T cell subset sorted from them (not recorded which). The receptors stem from a young man who had mild COVID-19 (a few samples of this study predate the infection). Cell type and time point are not known.

The chain recombines TRBV6-2 or TRBV6-3 with TRBJ1-1; 7 bases are a match to TRBD1. V shed 4 bases, J shed 1 base, and the junction held 3 bases outside the gene matches. The CDR3 extends over 14 amino acids. Germline V gene data show CDR1 as MNHEY and CDR2 as SVGEGT. This CDR3 is CASSWGQRNTEAFF. The CDR3, as DNA: TGTGCCAGCAGTTGGGGACAGAGGAACACTGAAGCTTTCTTT.

V is TRBV6-2 or TRBV6-3 and J is TRBJ1-5, with a possible D match to TRBD1 (6 bases). From germline, CDR1 is MNHEY and CDR2 SVGEGT. The CDR3 contains 17 residues. V lost 2 bases, J lost 1 base, and 15 bases lay in between. The CDR3 DNA follows: TGTGCCAGCAGTTACCGGGGGCCGAACCAGAGCAATCAGCCCCAGCATTTT. Translated, it gives CASSYRGPNQSNQPQHF.